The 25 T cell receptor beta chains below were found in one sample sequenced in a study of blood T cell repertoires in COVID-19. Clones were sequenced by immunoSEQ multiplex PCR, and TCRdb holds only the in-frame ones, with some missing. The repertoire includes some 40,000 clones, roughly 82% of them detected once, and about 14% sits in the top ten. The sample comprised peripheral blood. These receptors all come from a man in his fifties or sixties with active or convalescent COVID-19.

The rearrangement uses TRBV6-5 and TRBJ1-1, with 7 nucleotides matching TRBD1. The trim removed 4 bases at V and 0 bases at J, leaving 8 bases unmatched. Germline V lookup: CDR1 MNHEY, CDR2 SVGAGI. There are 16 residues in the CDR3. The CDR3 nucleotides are TGTGCCAGCAGTTCGCGACAGGGATTCGTGAACACTGAAGCTTTCTTT. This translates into CASSSRQGFVNTEAFF.

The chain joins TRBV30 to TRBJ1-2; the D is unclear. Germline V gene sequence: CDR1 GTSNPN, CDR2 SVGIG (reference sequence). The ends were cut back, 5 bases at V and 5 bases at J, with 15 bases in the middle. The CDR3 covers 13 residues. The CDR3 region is CAWAVQRSYGYTF. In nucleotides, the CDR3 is TGTGCCTGGGCTGTCCAGAGGTCATATGGCTACACCTTC.

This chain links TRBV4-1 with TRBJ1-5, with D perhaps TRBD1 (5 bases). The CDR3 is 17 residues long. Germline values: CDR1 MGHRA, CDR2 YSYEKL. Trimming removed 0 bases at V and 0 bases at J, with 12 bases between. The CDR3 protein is CASSQDPGPYSNQPQHF. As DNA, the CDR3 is TGCGCCAGCAGCCAAGACCCAGGGCCGTATAGCAATCAGCCCCAGCATTTT.

In DNA form, the CDR3 reads TGTGCCTGGACTAGCGGGGTCTACGAGCAGTACTTC. Its protein is CAWTSGVYEQYF. V gene TRBV30 combines with J gene TRBJ2-7; 9 bases align to TRBD2. The CDR3 has 12 residues. The V gene end was trimmed by 4 bases and the J gene end by 3 bases; junction bases not matched to a gene: 1. Germline loops: CDR1 GTSNPN, CDR2 SVGIG (reference sequence).

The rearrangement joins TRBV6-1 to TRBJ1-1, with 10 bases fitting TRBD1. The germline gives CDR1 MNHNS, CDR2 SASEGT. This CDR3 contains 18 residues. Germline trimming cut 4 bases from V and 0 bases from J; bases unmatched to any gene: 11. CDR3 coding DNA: TGTGCCAGCAGTGCAAGACGGGACAGGGGCGTTATGAACACTGAAGCTTTCTTT. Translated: CASSARRDRGVMNTEAFF.

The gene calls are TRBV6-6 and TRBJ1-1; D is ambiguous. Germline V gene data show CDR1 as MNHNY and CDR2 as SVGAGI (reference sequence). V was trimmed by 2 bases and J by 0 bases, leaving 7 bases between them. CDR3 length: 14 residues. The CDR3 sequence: CASSYLQVNTEAFF. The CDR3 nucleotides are TGTGCCAGCAGTTACCTCCAGGTGAACACTGAAGCTTTCTTT.

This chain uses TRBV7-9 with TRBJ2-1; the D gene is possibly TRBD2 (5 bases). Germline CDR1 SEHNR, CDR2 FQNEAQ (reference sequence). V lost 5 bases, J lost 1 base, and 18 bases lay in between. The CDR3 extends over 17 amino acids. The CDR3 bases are TGTGCCAGCAGCCACGACGGGGTTGTCCTTTCCTACAATGAGCAGTTCTTC. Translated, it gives CASSHDGVVLSYNEQFF. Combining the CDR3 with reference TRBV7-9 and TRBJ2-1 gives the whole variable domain DTGVSQNPRHKITKRGQNVTFRCDPISEHNRLYWYRQTLGQGPEFLTYFQNEAQLEKSRLLSDRFSAERPKGSFSTLEIQRTEQGDSAMYLCASSHDGVVLSYNEQFFGPGTRLTVL.

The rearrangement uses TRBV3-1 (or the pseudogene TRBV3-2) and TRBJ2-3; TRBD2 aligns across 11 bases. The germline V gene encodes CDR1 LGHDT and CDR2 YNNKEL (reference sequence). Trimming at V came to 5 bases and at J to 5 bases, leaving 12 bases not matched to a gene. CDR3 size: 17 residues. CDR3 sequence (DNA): TGTGCCAGCAGCTCTCCTTGGGGGACTAGCGGTATAGATACGCAGTATTTT. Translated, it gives CASSSPWGTSGIDTQYF.

CDR3 in DNA: TGTGCCAGCAGCCCCGGCGGGGATAACTATGGCTACACCTTC. It yields the protein CASSPGGDNYGYTF. The J gene is TRBJ1-2, the V gene TRBV7-9; D is ambiguous. V lost 5 bases and J 1 base, leaving 11 bases between the germline ends. Germline CDR1 and CDR2: SEHNR and FQNEAQ (reference sequence). The CDR3 extends over 14 amino acids. The full variable domain, rest sourced from reference TRBV7-9 and TRBJ1-2, is DTGVSQNPRHKITKRGQNVTFRCDPISEHNRLYWYRQTLGQGPEFLTYFQNEAQLEKSRLLSDRFSAERPKGSFSTLEIQRTEQGDSAMYLCASSPGGDNYGYTFGSGTRLTVV.

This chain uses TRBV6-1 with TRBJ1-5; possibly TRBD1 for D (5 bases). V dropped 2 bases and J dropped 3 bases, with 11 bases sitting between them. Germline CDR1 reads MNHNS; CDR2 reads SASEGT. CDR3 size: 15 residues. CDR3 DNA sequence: TGTGCCAGCAGTGAATTCGACAGCTACAATCAGCCCCAGCATTTT. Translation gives CASSEFDSYNQPQHF.

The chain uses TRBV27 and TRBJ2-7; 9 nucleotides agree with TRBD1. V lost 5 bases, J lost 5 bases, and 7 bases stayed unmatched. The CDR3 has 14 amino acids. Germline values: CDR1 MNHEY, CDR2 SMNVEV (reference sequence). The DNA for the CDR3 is TGTGCCAGCAGTCCATGGGACAGGGCTGACGAGCAGTACTTC. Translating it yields CASSPWDRADEQYF.

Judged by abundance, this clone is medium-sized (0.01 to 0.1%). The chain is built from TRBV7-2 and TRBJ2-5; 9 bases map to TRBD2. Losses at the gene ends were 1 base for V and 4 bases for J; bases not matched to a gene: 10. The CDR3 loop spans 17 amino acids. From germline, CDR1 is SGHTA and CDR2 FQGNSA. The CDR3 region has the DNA TGTGCCAGCAGCTTAGTGGGTAGCGGGGGCCCCCGAGAGACCCAGTACTTC. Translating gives CASSLVGSGGPRETQYF. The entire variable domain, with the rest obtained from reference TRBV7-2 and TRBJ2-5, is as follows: GAGVSQSPSNKVTEKGKDVELRCDPISGHTALYWYRQSLGQGLEFLIYFQGNSAPDKSGLPSDRFSAERTGGSVSTLTIQRTQQEDSAVYLCASSLVGSGGPRETQYFGPGTRLLVL.

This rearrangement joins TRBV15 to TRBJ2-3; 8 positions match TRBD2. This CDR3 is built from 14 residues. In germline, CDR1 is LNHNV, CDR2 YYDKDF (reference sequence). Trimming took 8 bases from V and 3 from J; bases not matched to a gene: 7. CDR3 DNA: TGTGCCACCTCCGAGCGGGGGCCGACAGATACGCAGTATTTT. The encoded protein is CATSERGPTDTQYF.

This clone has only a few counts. Written as DNA, the CDR3 is TGTGCCAGCAGCACTAACTATGGCTACACCTTC. It is translated as CASSTNYGYTF. The chain carries TRBV6-5 and TRBJ1-2; D is uncertain. This CDR3 has 11 residues. Trimming pared 6 bases from V and 0 bases from J, leaving 2 bases between. Germline V gene data show CDR1 as MNHEY and CDR2 as SVGAGI.

The CDR3 reads CAWRLNSGGVHEQYF. The CDR3 DNA follows: TGTGCCTGGAGGTTAAATAGCGGGGGGGTCCACGAGCAGTACTTC. The chain couples TRBV30 to TRBJ2-7; 11 bases are shared with TRBD2. Germline CDR1 GTSNPN, CDR2 SVGIG (reference sequence). Unmatched junction bases numbered 9, after V lost 3 bases and J lost 5 bases. The CDR3 is made up of 15 amino acids.

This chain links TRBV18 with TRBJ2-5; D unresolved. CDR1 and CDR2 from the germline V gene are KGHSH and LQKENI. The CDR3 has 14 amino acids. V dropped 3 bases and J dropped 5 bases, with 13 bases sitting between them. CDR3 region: CASSPGPARETQYF. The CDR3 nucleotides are TGTGCCAGCTCACCCGGTCCTGCACGGGAGACCCAGTACTTC.

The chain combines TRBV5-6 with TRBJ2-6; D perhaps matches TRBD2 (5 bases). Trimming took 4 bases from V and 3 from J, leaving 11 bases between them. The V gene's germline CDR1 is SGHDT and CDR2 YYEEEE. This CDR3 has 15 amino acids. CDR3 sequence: CASSRTGSGANVLTF. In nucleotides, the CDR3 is TGTGCCAGCAGCCGGACGGGGAGTGGGGCCAACGTCCTGACTTTC.

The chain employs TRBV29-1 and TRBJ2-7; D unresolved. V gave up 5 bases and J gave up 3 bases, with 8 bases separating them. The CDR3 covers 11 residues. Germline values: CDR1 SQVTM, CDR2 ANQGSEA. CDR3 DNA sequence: TGCAGCGTTAGCACAGACTACGAGCAGTACTTC. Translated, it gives CSVSTDYEQYF.

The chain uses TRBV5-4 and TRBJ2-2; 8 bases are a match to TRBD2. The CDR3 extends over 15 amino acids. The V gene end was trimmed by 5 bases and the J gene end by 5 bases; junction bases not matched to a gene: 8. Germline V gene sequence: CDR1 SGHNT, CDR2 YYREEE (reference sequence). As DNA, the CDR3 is TGTGCCAGCAGACCTACCGGGGGGGTTACCGGGGAGCTGTTTTTT. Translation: CASRPTGGVTGELFF. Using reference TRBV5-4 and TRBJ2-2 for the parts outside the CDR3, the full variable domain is ETGVTQSPTHLIKTRGQQVTLRCSSQSGHNTVSWYQQALGQGPQFIFQYYREEENGRGNFPPRFSGLQFPNYSSELNVNALELDDSALYLCASRPTGGVTGELFFGEGSRLTVL.

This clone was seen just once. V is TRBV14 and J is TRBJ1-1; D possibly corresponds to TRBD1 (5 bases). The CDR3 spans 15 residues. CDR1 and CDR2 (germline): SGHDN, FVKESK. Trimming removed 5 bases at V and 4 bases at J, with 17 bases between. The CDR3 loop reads CASSEQYGGSTEAFF. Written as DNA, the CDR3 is TGTGCCAGCAGCGAACAATACGGGGGATCCACTGAAGCTTTCTTT.

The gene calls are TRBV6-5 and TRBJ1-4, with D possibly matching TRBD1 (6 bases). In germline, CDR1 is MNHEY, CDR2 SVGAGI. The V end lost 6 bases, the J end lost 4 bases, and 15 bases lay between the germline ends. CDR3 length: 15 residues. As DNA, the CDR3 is TGTGCCAGCAGGATGACGACAGGAGATAATGAAAAACTGTTTTTT. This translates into CASRMTTGDNEKLFF.

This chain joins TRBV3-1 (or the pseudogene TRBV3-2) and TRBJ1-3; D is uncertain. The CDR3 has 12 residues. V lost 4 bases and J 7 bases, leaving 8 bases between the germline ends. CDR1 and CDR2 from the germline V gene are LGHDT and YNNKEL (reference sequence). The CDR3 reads CASSPVRNTIYF. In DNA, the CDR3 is TGTGCCAGCAGCCCCGTCAGGAACACCATATATTTT.

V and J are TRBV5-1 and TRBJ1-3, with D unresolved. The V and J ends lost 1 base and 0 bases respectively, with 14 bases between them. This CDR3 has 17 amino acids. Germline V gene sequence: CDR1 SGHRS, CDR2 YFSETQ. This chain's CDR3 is CASSLSGGSSSGNTIYF. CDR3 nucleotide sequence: TGCGCCAGCAGCTTGAGCGGAGGCTCTAGCTCTGGAAACACCATATATTTT. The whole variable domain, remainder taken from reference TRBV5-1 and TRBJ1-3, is KAGVTQTPRYLIKTRGQQVTLSCSPISGHRSVSWYQQTPGQGLQFLFEYFSETQRNKGNFPGRFSGRQFSNSRSEMNVSTLELGDSALYLCASSLSGGSSSGNTIYFGEGSWLTVV.

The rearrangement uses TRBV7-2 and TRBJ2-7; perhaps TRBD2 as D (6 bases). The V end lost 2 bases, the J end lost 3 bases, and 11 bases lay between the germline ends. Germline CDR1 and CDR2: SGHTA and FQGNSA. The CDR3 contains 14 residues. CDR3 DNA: TGTGCCAGCAGCTTAAAGACCGGGAGCTACGAGCAGTACTTC. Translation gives CASSLKTGSYEQYF.

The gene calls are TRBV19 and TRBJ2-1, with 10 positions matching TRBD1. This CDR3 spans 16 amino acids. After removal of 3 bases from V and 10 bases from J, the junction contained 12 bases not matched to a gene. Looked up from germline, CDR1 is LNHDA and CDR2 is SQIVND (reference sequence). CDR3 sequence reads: CASSITGTGAWQEQFF. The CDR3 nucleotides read TGTGCCAGTAGTATTACCGGGACAGGGGCGTGGCAGGAGCAGTTCTTC.